This T cell receptor (beta chain) was recorded in a study of CD8 T cells in Susac syndrome (dated by TCRdb to about 2019). About the study as a whole: Among the sequenced Susac syndrome patients, roughly six had clinically active disease and about eight were in clinical remission. Repertoire sequencing was used to test whether CD8+ T cell activation and differentiation in Susac syndrome was antigen driven. Susac syndrome patients were therapy-naive, on corticosteroids (some also receiving IVIg), or on IVIg alone at blood withdrawal.

RNA was extracted using the RNeasy kit, and about 0.5 to 1 microgram was reverse transcribed with random hexamers. The immunoSEQ multiplex PCR assay, which covers 54 Vbeta and 13 Jbeta segments, was used to amplify TCR beta CDR3 regions. To correct PCR amplification bias, a synthetic template baseline was used for both primer optimization and computational correction. In the authors' own workflow: Reads were annotated to V, D and J genes per IMGT and analyzed with immunoSEQ Analyzer, keeping only productive sequences. Clonality was computed as one minus Shannon entropy normalized by log2 of the number of productive unique sequences. Public and private clones were assessed among the 100 most prevalent clones of each patient and control. Clones were defined as Susac-specific when absent from the healthy and MS cohorts, from some 1,100 published viral clones and from other ImmuneACCESS disease sequences. TCRdb ran its own pipeline on the public reads, namely fastp trimming at Q25 and MiXCR clone calling, and kept in-frame beta chains. When rows share a CDR3 protein, they turn into one entry using the most common DNA and genes. TCRdb's processing, not the authors' own work, is the source of the V and J calls. The sample yields about 210,000 distinct CDR3 sequences; approximately 94% were counted once. Around 0.16% of the sample is in the top ten clones.

A remark on this clonotype: No antigen is known for it. No much larger clone is present one base from it, and per-base qualities are unavailable.

Peripheral blood CD8+ and CD4+ T cells from healthy donors, Susac syndrome patients and multiple sclerosis patients were profiled using high-throughput TCR beta sequencing. Susac syndrome patients met recently defined diagnostic criteria for definite or probable disease. Bulk CD8+ and CD4+ T cells were purified by magnetic negative isolation, whereas CD8+ TEMRA cells were enriched by FACS. Blood was drawn into EDTA tubes, processed within 24 hours, and PBMCs were isolated by density gradient centrifugation. PBMCs destined for TCR sequencing were cryopreserved in liquid nitrogen and later thawed in a 37 °C water bath. Purity of sorted or isolated CD4+, CD8+ and CD8+ TEMRA cells was at least 90%. Summary of the overall study and its limitations: The number of individuals in the TCR sequencing and HLA analysis was acknowledged as relatively small. In patients with Susac syndrome, the CD4+ T cell repertoire showed no detectable clonal expansion.

The CDR1 and CDR2 encoded by the germline V gene (reference sequence) are SEHNR and FQNEAQ. V loses 4 bases, J loses 4 bases, and the germline ends lie 13 bases apart. The CDR3 sequence holds 14 residues, the cysteine and phenylalanine included. Only the CDR3 region is kept as DNA, spanning 42 bases read in frame from base 1. The material sequenced was CD4+ T cells from PBMCs. The rearrangement joined TRBV7-9 to TRBJ1-2; the D segment cannot be called with confidence. This TCR came from a human donor with Susac syndrome. At the DNA level, the sequence is TGTGCCAGCAGCTCTGAAGGCCAGTTCTATGGCTACACCTTC. The encoded protein is CASSSEGQFYGYTF.